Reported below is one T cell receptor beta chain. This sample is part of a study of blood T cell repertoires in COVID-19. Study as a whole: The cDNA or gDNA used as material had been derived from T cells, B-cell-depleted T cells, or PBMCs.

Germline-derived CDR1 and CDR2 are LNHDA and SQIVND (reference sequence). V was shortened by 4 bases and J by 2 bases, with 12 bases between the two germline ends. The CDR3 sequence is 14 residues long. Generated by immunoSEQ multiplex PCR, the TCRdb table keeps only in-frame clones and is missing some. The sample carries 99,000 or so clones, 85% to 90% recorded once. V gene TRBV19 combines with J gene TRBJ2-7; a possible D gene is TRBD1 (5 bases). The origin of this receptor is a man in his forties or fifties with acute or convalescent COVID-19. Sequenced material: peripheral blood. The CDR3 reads CASSTGFPAYEQYF. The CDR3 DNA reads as TGTGCCAGTAGTACAGGGTTCCCCGCCTACGAGCAGTACTTC.